A single sample gave rise to the 9 T cell receptor beta chains below, sequenced in a study of immune characterization of retroperitoneal liposarcoma. TCRdb reprocessed the PCR reads via MiXCR and lists one record per CDR3 protein. The table shows around 11,000 distinct CDR3 sequences, with over 25% occurring only once. The sequenced sample was tumor tissue. The receptor set was obtained from a male donor with retroperitoneal liposarcoma.

This clonotype was seen a few times. The chain is built from TRBV6-2 or TRBV6-3 and TRBJ2-1; D might be TRBD1 or TRBD2, each matching 6 bases. The CDR3 has 14 amino acids. The V gene's germline CDR1 is MNHEY and CDR2 SVGEGT. V was clipped by 0 bases and J by 10 bases, with 13 bases between them. DNA of the CDR3: TGTGCCAGCAGTTACTCGGGGGGCATCTACGAGCAGTTCTTC. This encodes CASSYSGGIYEQFF.

This clonotype was seen at least ten times. This chain connects TRBV12-3 or TRBV12-4 to TRBJ2-6; TRBD1 is a possible D gene (5 bases). The CDR3 has 19 amino acids. The germline V and J ends were trimmed by 6 bases and 1 base, with 22 bases remaining between them. CDR3 in DNA: TGTGCCAGCAGAGCCCTCCCTGGGGCGTTTCGATCTGGGGCCAACGTCCTGACTTTC. Protein sequence: CASRALPGAFRSGANVLTF.

Only a few counts were recorded for this clonotype. The rearrangement uses TRBV27 and TRBJ2-1; no firm D call. The CDR3 is made up of 15 amino acids. Trimming took off 3 bases at V and 2 bases at J, with 11 bases between the two ends. Germline V lookup: CDR1 MNHEY, CDR2 SMNVEV (reference sequence). This CDR3 is CASSFGGMTYNEQFF. As DNA, the CDR3 is TGTGCCAGCAGTTTTGGTGGGATGACCTACAATGAGCAGTTCTTC.

V is TRBV6-1 and J is TRBJ1-5, with D maybe TRBD1 (6 bases). The CDR3 contains 15 residues. Germline values: CDR1 MNHNS, CDR2 SASEGT. V was cut by 6 bases and J by 3 bases, with 15 bases left in between. CDR3 nucleotides: TGTGCCAGCAGAACAGGGTTAGGGGACAATCAGCCCCAGCATTTT. Its protein is CASRTGLGDNQPQHF.

Sample share makes this clonotype medium-sized. V and J are TRBV7-6 and TRBJ1-6; D not certain. This CDR3 region has 18 residues. V dropped 4 bases and J dropped 1 base, with 17 bases sitting between them. CDR1 is SGHVS and CDR2 is FNYEAQ in the germline V gene. The CDR3 spells CASSSDPPMRSYNSPLHF. The CDR3 DNA sequence: TGTGCCAGCAGCTCGGACCCTCCCATGAGGTCCTATAATTCACCCCTCCACTTT.

This clonotype was seen only a few times. The J gene is TRBJ2-1, the V gene TRBV27; 8 nucleotides match TRBD1. Trimming at V came to 5 bases and at J to 4 bases, leaving 10 bases not matched to a gene. The CDR3 runs to 16 residues. Germline values: CDR1 MNHEY, CDR2 SMNVEV (reference sequence). The CDR3 DNA follows: TGTGCCAGCAGTCCCGATGGGGACAGGATGTACAATGAGCAGTTCTTC. Protein: CASSPDGDRMYNEQFF.

This clonotype occurred a few times. V gene TRBV4-1 combines with J gene TRBJ2-5; TRBD2 matches at 10 bases. The CDR3 is 17 residues long. Germline values: CDR1 MGHRA, CDR2 YSYEKL. The J segment lost 11 bases and the V segment lost 0 bases, leaving 15 bases of the junction unmatched. As DNA, the CDR3 is TGCGCCAGCAGCCAAGATCAATCGAGCGGGGGGGCCACTGAGCAGTACTTC. Translation: CASSQDQSSGGATEQYF.

CDR3 loop: CATSDLAGQGAYNEQFF. DNA of the CDR3: TGTGCCACCAGTGATTTGGCGGGACAGGGGGCCTACAATGAGCAGTTCTTC. The V call is TRBV24-1, the J call TRBJ2-1, with 11 positions matching TRBD1. The CDR3 has 17 residues. Per the germline V gene, CDR1 is KGHDR and CDR2 is SFDVKD. Trimming at V came to 0 bases and at J to 2 bases, leaving 2 bases not matched to a gene.

This clonotype occurred many times. V gene TRBV25-1 combines with J gene TRBJ2-2; TRBD1 is a possible D gene (6 bases). Germline CDR1 reads MGHDK; CDR2 reads SYGVNS. CDR3 length: 15 residues. The V gene lost 5 bases and the J gene lost 3 bases, with 13 bases spanning the gap. The CDR3 spells CASSRPDSYTGELFF. The CDR3 nucleotides are TGTGCCAGCAGTAGACCGGACAGCTACACCGGGGAGCTGTTTTTT.